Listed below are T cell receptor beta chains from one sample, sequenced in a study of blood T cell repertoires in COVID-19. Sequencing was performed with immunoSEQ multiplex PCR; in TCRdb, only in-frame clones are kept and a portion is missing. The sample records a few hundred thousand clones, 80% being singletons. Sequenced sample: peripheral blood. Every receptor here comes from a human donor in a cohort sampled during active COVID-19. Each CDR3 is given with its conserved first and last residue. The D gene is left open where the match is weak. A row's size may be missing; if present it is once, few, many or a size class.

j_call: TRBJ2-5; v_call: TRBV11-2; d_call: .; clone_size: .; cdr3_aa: CASSLEEYQETQYF; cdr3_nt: TGTGCCAGCAGCTTAGAAGAGTACCAAGAGACCCAGTACTTC
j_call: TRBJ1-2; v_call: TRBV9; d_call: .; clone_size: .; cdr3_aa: CASSLPGGIAVRYTF; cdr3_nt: TGTGCCAGCAGCCTCCCGGGAGGGATCGCGGTTCGATACACCTTC
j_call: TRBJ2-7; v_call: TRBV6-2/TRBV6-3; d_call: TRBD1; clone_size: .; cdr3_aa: CASSYGQGAYEQYF; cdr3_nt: TGTGCCAGCAGTTACGGACAGGGGGCCTACGAGCAGTACTTC
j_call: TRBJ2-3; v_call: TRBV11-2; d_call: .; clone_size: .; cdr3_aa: CASSSGAGYLDTQYF; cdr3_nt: TGTGCCAGCAGCTCAGGCGCAGGGTACTTAGATACGCAGTATTTT
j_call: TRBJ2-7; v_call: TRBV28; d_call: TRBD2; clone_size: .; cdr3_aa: CASRPSGSVSYEQYF; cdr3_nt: TGTGCCAGCAGACCCAGCGGGAGCGTTTCCTACGAGCAGTACTTC
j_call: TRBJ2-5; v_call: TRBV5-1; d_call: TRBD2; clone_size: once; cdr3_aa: CASKISGGQETQYF; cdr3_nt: TGCGCCAGTAAAATTAGCGGGGGACAAGAGACCCAGTACTTC
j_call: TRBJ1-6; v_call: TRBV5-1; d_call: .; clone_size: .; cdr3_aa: CASSAGVNSPLHF; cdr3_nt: TGCGCCAGCAGCGCCGGGGTTAATTCACCCCTCCACTTT
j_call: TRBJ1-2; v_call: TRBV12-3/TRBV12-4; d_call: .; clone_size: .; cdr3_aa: CASTERGASGYTF; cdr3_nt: TGTGCCAGCACTGAACGGGGTGCTTCGGGCTACACCTTC
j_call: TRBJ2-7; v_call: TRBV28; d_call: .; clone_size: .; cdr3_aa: CASSLGGSYEQYF; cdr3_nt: TGTGCCAGCAGTTTGGGGGGATCCTACGAGCAGTACTTC
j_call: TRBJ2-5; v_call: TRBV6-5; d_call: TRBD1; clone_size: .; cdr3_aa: CASSYPRTGQETQYF; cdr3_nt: TGTGCCAGCAGTTACCCCCGGACAGGGCAAGAGACCCAGTACTTC
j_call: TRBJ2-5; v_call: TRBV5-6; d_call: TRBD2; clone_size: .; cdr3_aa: CASSLWAGEWTQYF; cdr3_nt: TGTGCCAGCAGCTTGTGGGCGGGGGAGTGGACCCAGTACTTC
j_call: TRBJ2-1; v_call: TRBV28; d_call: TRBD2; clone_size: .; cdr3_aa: CASSSEATSFTNEQFF; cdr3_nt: TGTGCCAGCAGCTCCGAAGCGACTAGCTTTACCAATGAGCAGTTCTTC
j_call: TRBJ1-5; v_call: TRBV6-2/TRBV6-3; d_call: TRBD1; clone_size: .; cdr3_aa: CASSGSGGRQPQHF; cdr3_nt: TGTGCCAGCAGTGGATCAGGGGGCAGGCAGCCCCAGCATTTT
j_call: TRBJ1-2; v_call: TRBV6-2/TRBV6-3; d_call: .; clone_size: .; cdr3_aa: CASSHAQGYGYTF; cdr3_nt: TGTGCCAGCAGTCACGCCCAGGGGTATGGCTACACCTTC
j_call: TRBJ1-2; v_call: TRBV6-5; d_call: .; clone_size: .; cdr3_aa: CASSDRRSYGYTF; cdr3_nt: TGTGCCAGCAGCGATAGGAGGTCCTATGGCTACACCTTC